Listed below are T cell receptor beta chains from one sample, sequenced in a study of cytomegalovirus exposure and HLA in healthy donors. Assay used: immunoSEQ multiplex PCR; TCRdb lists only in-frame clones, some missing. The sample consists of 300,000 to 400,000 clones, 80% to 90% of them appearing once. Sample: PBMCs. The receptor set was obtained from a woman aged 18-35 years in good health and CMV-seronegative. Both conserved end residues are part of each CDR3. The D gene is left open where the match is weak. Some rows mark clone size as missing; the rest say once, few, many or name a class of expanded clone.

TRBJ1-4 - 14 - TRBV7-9 CASSVERANEKLFF TGTGCCAGCAGCGTCGAACGGGCTAATGAAAAACTGTTTTTT
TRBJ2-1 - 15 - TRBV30 CAWNDGGGVYNEQFF TGTGCCTGGAACGACGGCGGCGGGGTCTACAATGAGCAGTTCTTC
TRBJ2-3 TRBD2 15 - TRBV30 CAWTLAGGTTDTQYF TGTGCCTGGACCCTAGCGGGGGGAACCACAGATACGCAGTATTTT
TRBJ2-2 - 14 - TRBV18 CASSLTQDTGELFF TGTGCCAGCTCACTAACCCAGGACACCGGGGAGCTGTTTTTT
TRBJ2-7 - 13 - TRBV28 CASSSRRSYEQYF TGTGCCAGCAGTTCGCGGAGATCCTACGAGCAGTACTTC
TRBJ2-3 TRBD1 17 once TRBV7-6 CASSFLGTGGPTDTQYF TGTGCCAGCAGCTTCCTCGGGACAGGGGGCCCGACAGATACGCAGTATTTT
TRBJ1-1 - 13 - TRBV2 CASGGLLVTEAFF TGTGCCAGCGGAGGCTTATTGGTAACTGAAGCTTTCTTT
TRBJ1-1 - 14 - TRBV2 CASTSRQPNTEAFF TGTGCCAGCACCTCAAGACAGCCGAACACTGAAGCTTTCTTT
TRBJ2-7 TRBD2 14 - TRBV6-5 CASSREGAIYEQYF TGTGCCAGCAGTCGGGAGGGTGCGATTTACGAGCAGTACTTC
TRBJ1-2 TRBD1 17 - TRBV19 CASSFIPMTGANYGYTF TGTGCCAGTAGTTTTATCCCGATGACAGGGGCTAACTATGGCTACACCTTC
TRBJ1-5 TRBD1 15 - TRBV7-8 CASSLGTGSDQPQHF TGTGCCAGCAGCCTCGGGACAGGGAGTGATCAGCCCCAGCATTTT
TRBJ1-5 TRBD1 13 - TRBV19 CASSGTANQPQHF TGTGCCAGTTCCGGGACAGCCAATCAGCCCCAGCATTTT
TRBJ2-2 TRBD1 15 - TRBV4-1 CASSRSTGIAGELFF TGCGCCAGCAGCCGATCGACAGGGATCGCCGGGGAGCTGTTTTTT
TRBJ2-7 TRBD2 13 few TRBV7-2 CASSLGLAEEQYF TGTGCCAGCAGCCTGGGACTAGCGGAGGAGCAGTACTTC
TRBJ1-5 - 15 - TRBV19 CASSIRGKGNQPQHF TGTGCCAGTAGTATCAGGGGTAAGGGCAATCAGCCCCAGCATTTT
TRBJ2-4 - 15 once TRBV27 CASSSPERAKNIQYF TGTGCCAGCAGTTCCCCGGAGCGGGCCAAAAACATTCAGTACTTC
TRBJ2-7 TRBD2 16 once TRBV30 CAWSVGTSGGAYEQYF TGTGCCTGGAGTGTAGGGACTAGCGGGGGGGCCTACGAGCAGTACTTC
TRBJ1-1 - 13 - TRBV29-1 CSVRPLRREEAFF TGCAGCGTCCGACCGTTGCGGCGCGAAGAAGCTTTCTTT
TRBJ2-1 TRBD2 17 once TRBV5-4 CASSLGTSGPSYNEQFF TGTGCCAGCAGCCTCGGGACTAGCGGACCCTCCTACAATGAGCAGTTCTTC
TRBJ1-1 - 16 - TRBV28 CASSFMQGWDNTEAFF TGTGCCAGCAGTTTTATGCAGGGCTGGGATAACACTGAAGCTTTCTTT
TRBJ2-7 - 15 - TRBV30 CAWSWETTRIYEQYF TGTGCCTGGAGTTGGGAGACAACGAGGATCTACGAGCAGTACTTC
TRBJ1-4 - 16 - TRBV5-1 CASSFAAGGINEKLFF TGCGCCAGCAGCTTTGCGGCAGGAGGGATTAATGAAAAACTGTTTTTT
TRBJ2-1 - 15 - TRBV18 CASPPHRDSYNEQFF TGTGCCAGCCCCCCTCACAGGGACTCCTACAATGAGCAGTTCTTC
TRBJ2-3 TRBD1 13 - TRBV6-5 CASGGTGGDTQYF TGTGCCAGCGGGGGGACAGGGGGAGATACGCAGTATTTT
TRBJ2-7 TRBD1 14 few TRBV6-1 CASSGGQGSYEQYF TGTGCCAGCAGCGGGGGACAGGGGTCCTACGAGCAGTACTTC
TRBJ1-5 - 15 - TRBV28 CASRGGGGSNQPQHF TGTGCCTCCCGGGGAGGGGGGGGAAGCAATCAGCCCCAGCATTTT